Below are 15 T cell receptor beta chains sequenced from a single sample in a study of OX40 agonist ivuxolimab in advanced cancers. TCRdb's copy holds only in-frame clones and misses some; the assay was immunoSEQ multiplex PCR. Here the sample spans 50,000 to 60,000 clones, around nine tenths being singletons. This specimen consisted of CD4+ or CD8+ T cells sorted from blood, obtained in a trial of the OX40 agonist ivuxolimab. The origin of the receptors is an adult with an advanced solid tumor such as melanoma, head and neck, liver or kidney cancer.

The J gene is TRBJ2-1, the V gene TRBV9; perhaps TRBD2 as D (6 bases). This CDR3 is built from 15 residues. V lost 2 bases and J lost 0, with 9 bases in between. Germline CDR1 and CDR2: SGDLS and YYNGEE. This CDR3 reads CASSVYGSSYNEQFF. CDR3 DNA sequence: TGTGCCAGCAGCGTTTACGGGAGCTCCTACAATGAGCAGTTCTTC.

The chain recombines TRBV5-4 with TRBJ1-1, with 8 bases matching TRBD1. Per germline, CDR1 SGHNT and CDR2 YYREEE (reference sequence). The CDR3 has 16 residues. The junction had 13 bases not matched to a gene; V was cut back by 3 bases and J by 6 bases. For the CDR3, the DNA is TGTGCCAGCAGCTCCCGCTTGAGGACAGGGCGCGCTGAAGCTTTCTTT. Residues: CASSSRLRTGRAEAFF.

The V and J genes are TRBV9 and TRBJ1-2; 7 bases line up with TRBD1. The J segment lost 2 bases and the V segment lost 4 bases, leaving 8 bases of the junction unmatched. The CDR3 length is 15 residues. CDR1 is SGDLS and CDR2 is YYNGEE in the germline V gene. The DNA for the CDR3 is TGTGCCAGCAGCTCTCCTCCGACAGGGAACTATGGCTACACCTTC. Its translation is CASSSPPTGNYGYTF.

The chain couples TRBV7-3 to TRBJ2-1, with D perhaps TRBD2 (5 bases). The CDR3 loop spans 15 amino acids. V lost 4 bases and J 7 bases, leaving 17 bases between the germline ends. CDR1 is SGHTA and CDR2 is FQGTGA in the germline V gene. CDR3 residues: CASSSPAEAGNEQFF. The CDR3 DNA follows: TGTGCCAGCAGCTCCCCCGCCGAGGCGGGTAATGAGCAGTTCTTC. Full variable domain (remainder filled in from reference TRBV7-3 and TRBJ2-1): GAGVSQTPSNKVTEKGKYVELRCDPISGHTALYWYRQSLGQGPEFLIYFQGTGAADDSGLPNDRFFAVRPEGSVSTLKIQRTERGDSAVYLCASSSPAEAGNEQFFGPGTRLTVL.

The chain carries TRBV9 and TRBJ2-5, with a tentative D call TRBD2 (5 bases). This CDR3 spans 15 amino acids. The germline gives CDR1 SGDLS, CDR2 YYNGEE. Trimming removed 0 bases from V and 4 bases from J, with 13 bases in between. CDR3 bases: TGTGCCAGCAGCGTAGCGAGGCAGGCGGGAGAGACCCAGTACTTC. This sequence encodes CASSVARQAGETQYF.

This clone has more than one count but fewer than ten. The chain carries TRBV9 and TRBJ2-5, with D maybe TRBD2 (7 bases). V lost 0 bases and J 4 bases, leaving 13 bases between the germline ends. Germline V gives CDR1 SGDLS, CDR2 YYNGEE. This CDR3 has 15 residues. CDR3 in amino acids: CASSVVGGDGETQYF. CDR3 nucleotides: TGTGCCAGCAGCGTAGTAGGGGGGGATGGAGAGACCCAGTACTTC. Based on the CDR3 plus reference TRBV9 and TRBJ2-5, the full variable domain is DSGVTQTPKHLITATGQRVTLRCSPRSGDLSVYWYQQSLDQGLQFLIQYYNGEERAKGNILERFSAQQFPDLHSELNLSSLELGDSALYFCASSVVGGDGETQYFGPGTRLLVL.

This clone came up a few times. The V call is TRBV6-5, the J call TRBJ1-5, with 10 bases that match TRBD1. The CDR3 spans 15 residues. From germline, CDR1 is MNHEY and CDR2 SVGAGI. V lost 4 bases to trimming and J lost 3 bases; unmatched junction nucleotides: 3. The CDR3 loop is CASSLTGGHNQPQHF. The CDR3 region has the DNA TGTGCCAGCAGTTTGACAGGGGGCCACAATCAGCCCCAGCATTTT.

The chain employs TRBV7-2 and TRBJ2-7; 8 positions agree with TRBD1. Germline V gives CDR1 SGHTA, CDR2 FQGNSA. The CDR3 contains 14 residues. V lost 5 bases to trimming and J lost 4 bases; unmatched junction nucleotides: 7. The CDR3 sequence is CASSTGTGKYEQYF. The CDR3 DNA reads TGTGCCAGCAGCACCGGGACAGGAAAATACGAGCAGTACTTC.

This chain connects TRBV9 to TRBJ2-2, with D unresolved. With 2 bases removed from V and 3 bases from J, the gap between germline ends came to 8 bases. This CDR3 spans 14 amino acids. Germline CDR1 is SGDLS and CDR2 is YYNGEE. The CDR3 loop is CASSVSGHTGELFF. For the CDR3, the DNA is TGTGCCAGCAGCGTCTCGGGTCACACCGGGGAGCTGTTTTTT.

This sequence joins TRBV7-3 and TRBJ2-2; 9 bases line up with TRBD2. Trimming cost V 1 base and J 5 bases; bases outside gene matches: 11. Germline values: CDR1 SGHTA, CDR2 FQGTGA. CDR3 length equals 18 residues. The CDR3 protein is CASSLNGLAGRYTGELFF. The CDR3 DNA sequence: TGTGCCAGCAGCTTAAATGGGCTAGCGGGAAGGTATACCGGGGAGCTGTTTTTT. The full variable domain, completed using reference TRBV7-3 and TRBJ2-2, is GAGVSQTPSNKVTEKGKYVELRCDPISGHTALYWYRQSLGQGPEFLIYFQGTGAADDSGLPNDRFFAVRPEGSVSTLKIQRTERGDSAVYLCASSLNGLAGRYTGELFFGEGSRLTVL.

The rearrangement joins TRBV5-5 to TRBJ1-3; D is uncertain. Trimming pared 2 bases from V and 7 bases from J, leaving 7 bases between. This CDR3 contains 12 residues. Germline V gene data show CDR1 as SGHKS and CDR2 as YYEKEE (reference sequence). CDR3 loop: CASSFAANTIYF. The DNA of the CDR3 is TGTGCCAGCAGCTTTGCGGCGAACACCATATATTTT.

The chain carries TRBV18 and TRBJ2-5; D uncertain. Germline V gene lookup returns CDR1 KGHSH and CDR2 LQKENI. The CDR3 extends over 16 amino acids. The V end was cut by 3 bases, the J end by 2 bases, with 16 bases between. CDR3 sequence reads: CASSPPSRWLQETQYF. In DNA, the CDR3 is TGTGCCAGCTCACCTCCGTCTCGGTGGTTACAAGAGACCCAGTACTTC.

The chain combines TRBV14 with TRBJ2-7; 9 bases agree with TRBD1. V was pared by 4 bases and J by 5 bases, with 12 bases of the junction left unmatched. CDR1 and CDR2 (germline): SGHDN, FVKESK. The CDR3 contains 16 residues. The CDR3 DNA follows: TGTGCCAGCAGCCTCAACCGACAGGGGGGATCGGACGAGCAGTACTTC. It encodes CASSLNRQGGSDEQYF.

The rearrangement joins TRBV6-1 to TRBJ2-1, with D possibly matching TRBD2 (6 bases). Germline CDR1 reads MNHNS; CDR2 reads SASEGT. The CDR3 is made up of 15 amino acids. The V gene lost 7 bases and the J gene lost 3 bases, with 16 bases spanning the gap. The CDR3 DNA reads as TGTGCCAGCATCGCGGGACCGACGGGCTACAATGAGCAGTTCTTC. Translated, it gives CASIAGPTGYNEQFF.

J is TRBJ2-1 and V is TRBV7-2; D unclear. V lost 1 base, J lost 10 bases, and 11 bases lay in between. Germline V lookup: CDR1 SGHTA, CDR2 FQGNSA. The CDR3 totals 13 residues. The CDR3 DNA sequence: TGTGCCAGCAGCTTAGGCTACCTCTCAGAGCAGTTCTTC. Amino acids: CASSLGYLSEQFF.